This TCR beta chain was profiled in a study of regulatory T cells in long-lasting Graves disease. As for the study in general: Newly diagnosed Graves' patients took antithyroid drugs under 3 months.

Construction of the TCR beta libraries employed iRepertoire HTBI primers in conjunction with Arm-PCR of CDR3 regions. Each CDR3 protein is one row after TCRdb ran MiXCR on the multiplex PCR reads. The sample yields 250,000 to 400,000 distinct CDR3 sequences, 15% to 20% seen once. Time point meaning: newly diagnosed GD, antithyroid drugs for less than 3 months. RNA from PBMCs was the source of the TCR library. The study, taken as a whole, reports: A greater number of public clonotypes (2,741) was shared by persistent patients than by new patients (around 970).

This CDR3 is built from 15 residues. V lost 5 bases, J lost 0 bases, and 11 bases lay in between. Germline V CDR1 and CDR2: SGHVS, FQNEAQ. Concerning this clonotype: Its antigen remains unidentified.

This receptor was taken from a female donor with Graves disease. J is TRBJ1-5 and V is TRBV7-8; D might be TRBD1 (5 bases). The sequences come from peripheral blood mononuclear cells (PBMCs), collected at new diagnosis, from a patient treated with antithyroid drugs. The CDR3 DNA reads TGTGCCAGCAGCACACAGGCTTATAGCAATCAGCCCCAGCATTTT. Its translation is CASSTQAYSNQPQHF.